This T cell receptor beta chain is from a study of shared clonotypes between healthy human individuals. Study-wide points: Naive subsets tended to show greater estimated richness than memory subsets.

The authors ran the assay at deep level. Clones were sequenced by immunoSEQ multiplex PCR, and TCRdb holds only the in-frame ones, with some missing. The sample carries about 800,000 clones, 90% to 97% recorded once. Germline V gene data show CDR1 as SGHTA and CDR2 as FQGNSA. The CDR3 length is 16 residues. Trimming shortened V by 5 bases and J by 7 bases, and 24 bases separated the two germline ends. This clone was seen only once. Its antigen is not identified. The naive CD8 subset, CD45RO-negative cells positively selected for CCR7, excluded terminally differentiated effector memory CD45RA+ cells. The sequence was collected from a man aged 30 to 39 in good health. The chain joins TRBV7-2 to TRBJ2-7; tentative D call: TRBD1 (6 bases). Sequencing input: naive CD8+ T cells sorted from blood. The CDR3 is CASSPEAGTGTREQYF. The CDR3 nucleotides are TGTGCCAGCAGCCCAGAGGCGGGTACCGGGACACGGGAGCAGTACTTC. The complete variable domain, with remaining parts taken from reference TRBV7-2 and TRBJ2-7, reads GAGVSQSPSNKVTEKGKDVELRCDPISGHTALYWYRQSLGQGLEFLIYFQGNSAPDKSGLPSDRFSAERTGGSVSTLTIQRTQQEDSAVYLCASSPEAGTGTREQYFGPGTRLTVT.